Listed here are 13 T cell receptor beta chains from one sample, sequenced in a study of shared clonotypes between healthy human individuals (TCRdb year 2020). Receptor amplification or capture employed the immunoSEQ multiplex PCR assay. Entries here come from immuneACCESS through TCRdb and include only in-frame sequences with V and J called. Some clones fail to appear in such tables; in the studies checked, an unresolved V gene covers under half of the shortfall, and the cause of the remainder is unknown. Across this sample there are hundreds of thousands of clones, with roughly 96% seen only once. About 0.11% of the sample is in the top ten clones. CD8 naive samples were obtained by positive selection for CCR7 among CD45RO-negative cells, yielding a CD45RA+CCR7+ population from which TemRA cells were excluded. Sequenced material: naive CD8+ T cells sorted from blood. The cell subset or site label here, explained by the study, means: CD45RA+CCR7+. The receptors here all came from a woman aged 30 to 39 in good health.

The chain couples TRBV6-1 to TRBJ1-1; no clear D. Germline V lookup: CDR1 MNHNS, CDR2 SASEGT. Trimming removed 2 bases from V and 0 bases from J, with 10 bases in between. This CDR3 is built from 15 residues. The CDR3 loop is CASSESRVMNTEAFF. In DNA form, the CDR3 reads TGTGCCAGCAGTGAATCAAGGGTTATGAACACTGAAGCTTTCTTT.

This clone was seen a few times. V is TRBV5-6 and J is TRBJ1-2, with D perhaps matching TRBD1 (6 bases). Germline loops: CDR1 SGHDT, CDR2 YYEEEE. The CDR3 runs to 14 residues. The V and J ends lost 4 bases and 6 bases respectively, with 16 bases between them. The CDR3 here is CASSTQGLWDGYTF. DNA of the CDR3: TGTGCCAGCAGCACCCAGGGGCTTTGGGATGGCTACACCTTC.

As DNA, the CDR3 is TGTGCCTGGAACCGACAGGGGGCTAACGAGCAGTACTTC. Translating it yields CAWNRQGANEQYF. This sequence joins TRBV30 and TRBJ2-7; the match to TRBD1 covers 10 bases. The CDR3 totals 13 residues. The ends lost 4 bases at V and 5 bases at J; junction bases unmatched: 5. Germline values: CDR1 GTSNPN, CDR2 SVGIG (reference sequence).

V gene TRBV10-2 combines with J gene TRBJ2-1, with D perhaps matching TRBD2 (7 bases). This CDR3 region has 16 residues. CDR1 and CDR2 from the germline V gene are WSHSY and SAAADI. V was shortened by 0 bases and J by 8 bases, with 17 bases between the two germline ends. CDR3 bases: TGCGCCAGCAGTGAGTCGGCGGGGGCCCCGGTCTATGAGCAGTTCTTC. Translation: CASSESAGAPVYEQFF.

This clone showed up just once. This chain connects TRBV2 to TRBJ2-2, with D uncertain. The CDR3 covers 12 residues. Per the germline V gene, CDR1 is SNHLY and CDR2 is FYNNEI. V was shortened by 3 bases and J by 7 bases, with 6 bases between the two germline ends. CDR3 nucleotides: TGTGCCAGCAGTGATATGGGCGGGGAGCTGTTTTTT. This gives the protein CASSDMGGELFF. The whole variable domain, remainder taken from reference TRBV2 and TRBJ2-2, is EPEVTQTPSHQVTQMGQEVILRCVPISNHLYFYWYRQILGQKVEFLVSFYNNEISEKSEIFDDQFSVERPDGSNFTLKIRSTKLEDSAMYFCASSDMGGELFFGEGSRLTVL.

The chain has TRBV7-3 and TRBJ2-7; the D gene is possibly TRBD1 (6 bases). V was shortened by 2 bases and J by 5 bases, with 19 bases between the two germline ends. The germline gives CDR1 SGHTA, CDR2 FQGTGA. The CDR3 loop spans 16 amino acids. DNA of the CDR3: TGTGCCAGCAGCTTAGAGGGGGAAGTACGTACCCACGAGCAGTACTTC. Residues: CASSLEGEVRTHEQYF. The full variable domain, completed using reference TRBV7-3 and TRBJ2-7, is GAGVSQTPSNKVTEKGKYVELRCDPISGHTALYWYRQSLGQGPEFLIYFQGTGAADDSGLPNDRFFAVRPEGSVSTLKIQRTERGDSAVYLCASSLEGEVRTHEQYFGPGTRLTVT.

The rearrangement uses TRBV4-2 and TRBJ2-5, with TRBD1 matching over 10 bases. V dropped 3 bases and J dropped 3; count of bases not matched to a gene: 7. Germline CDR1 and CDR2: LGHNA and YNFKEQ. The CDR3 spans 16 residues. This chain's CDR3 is CASSHSRDRGEETQYF. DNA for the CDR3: TGTGCCAGCAGCCACAGCCGGGACAGGGGAGAAGAGACCCAGTACTTC.

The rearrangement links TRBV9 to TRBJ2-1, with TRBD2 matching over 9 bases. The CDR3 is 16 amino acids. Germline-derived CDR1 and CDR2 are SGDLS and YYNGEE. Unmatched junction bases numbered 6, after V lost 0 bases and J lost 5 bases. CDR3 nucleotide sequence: TGTGCCAGCAGCGTAGTTGCGGGAGGGCCAAACAATGAGCAGTTCTTC. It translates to CASSVVAGGPNNEQFF.

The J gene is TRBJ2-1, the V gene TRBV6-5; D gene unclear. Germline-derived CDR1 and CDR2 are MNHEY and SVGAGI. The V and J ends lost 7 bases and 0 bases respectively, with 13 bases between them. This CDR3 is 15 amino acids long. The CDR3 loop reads CASNAEASSYNEQFF. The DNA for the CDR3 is TGTGCCAGCAACGCAGAGGCGAGCTCCTACAATGAGCAGTTCTTC.

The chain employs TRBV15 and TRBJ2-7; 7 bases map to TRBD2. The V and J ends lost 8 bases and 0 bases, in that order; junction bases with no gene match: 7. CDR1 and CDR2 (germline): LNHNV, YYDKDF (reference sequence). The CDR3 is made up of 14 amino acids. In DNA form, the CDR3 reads TGTGCCACCGGGGGGGAAGTGAGCTCCTACGAGCAGTACTTC. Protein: CATGGEVSSYEQYF.

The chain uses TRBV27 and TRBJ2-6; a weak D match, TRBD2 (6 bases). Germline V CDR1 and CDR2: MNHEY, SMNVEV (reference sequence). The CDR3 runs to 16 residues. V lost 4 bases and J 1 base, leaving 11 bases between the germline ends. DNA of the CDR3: TGTGCCAGCAGTTACTCCCGGGGGTCTGGGGCCAACGTCCTGACTTTC. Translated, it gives CASSYSRGSGANVLTF.

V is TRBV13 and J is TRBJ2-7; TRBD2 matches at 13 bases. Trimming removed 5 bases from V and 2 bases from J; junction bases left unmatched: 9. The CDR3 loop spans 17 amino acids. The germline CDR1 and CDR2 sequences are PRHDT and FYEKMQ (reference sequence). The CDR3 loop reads CASSPRTSGSGTYEQYF. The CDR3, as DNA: TGTGCCAGCAGCCCGAGGACTAGCGGGAGTGGCACCTACGAGCAGTACTTC. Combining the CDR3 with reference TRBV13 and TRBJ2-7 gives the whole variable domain AAGVIQSPRHLIKEKRETATLKCYPIPRHDTVYWYQQGPGQDPQFLISFYEKMQSDKGSIPDRFSAQQFSDYHSELNMSSLELGDSALYFCASSPRTSGSGTYEQYFGPGTRLTVT.

CDR3: CASSFRISSYNEQFF. The CDR3 DNA is TGTGCCAGCAGTTTTAGAATTAGCTCCTACAATGAGCAGTTCTTC. V gene TRBV28 combines with J gene TRBJ2-1; D unclear. The CDR3 is 15 residues long. Germline loops: CDR1 MDHEN, CDR2 SYDVKM. V lost 3 bases, J lost 0 bases, and 9 bases lay in between.